What follows is one T cell receptor (beta chain) and its context. Its matching antigen is unknown. Germline CDR1 and CDR2: LNHDA and SQIVND (reference sequence). CDR3 length: 17 amino acids. The data were obtained in a study of monozygotic twins with inflammatory bowel disease. Points from the study as a whole: Healthy co-twins showed greater TCRbeta diversity (inverse Simpson) than IBD patients. Some repertoire variability may stem from patients' differing immunosuppressive treatments.

The authors used about 4,000 ng of total RNA per TCR library. TCRdb re-called the 5' RACE reads and gives one entry per CDR3 protein, without DNA. The listing contains roughly 170,000 distinct CDR3 sequences. Source material: blood. V is TRBV19 and J is TRBJ2-2; TCRdb proposes TRBD1, but this gene call is untestable without DNA. The clonotype was recovered from a human donor with ulcerative colitis or Crohn's disease, or a healthy co-twin of an affected twin (not recorded which). This CDR3 reads CASSDPLRQGDTGELFF.